This T cell receptor (beta chain) comes out of a study of naive and memory T cell subsets. Per germline, CDR1 MNHEY and CDR2 SVGEGT. The CDR3 spans 16 residues. J lost 7 bases, V lost 0 bases, and 9 bases had no gene match. Both TRBC1 and TRBC2 were covered by a beta constant-region primer of two equimolar oligonucleotides. Four rounds of PCR amplified the ligated cDNA using nested alpha and beta constant-region primers plus SP2. Via MiXCR, TCRdb re-called the UMI-ligation and nested PCR reads, giving one row per CDR3 protein. The profile shows roughly 140,000 distinct CDR3 sequences, about 17% of them singletons. Overall study findings and caveats: Diversity fell and Gini index rose from naive through CM, EM, EMRA. A few larger clonotypes appeared in naive repertoires, especially CD8, possibly memory cells re-expressing CD45RA. In naive cells, over 90% of TCR sequences were seen only once.

A remark on this clonotype: Its antigen is still unknown.

The sequencing sample was made of naive CD4+ T cells from blood. This TCR derives from a human donor in good health. This rearrangement joins TRBV6-2 or TRBV6-3 to TRBJ2-1; 7 bases align to TRBD2. The CDR3 spells CASSYSTGGSRNEQFF. The CDR3 coding sequence is TGTGCCAGCAGTTACTCGACTGGCGGGAGTAGAAATGAGCAGTTCTTC.